Below are 29 T cell receptor beta chains sequenced from a single sample in a study of CD8+ T cells in alopecia areata. RNA extraction and reverse transcription yielded cDNA as sequencing template. Sequencing used immunoSEQ multiplex PCR; TCRdb keeps in-frame clones, though not all of them. The data show about 110,000 clones, with approximately 60% seen just once and around 20% held by the top ten. The sequencing input was CD8+ T cells sorted from blood. The receptor source for this set is a human donor in good health.

The J gene is TRBJ2-3, the V gene TRBV25-1; 9 bases map to TRBD2. With V trimmed by 0 bases and J by 4 bases, 8 bases remained unmatched. Germline loops: CDR1 MGHDK, CDR2 SYGVNS. The CDR3 is 17 amino acids. Written as DNA, the CDR3 is TGTGCCAGCAGTGAATATCCCGGGACTAGCTTGCCAGATACGCAGTATTTT. This translates into CASSEYPGTSLPDTQYF.

The rearrangement links TRBV6-1 to TRBJ1-2; D might be TRBD1 (6 bases). V lost 8 bases and J lost 5, with 21 bases in between. Germline CDR1 MNHNS, CDR2 SASEGT. The CDR3 runs 15 residues. CDR3 in amino acids: CASHSTGVEHYGYTF. The CDR3 DNA sequence: TGTGCCAGCCATTCGACAGGAGTAGAGCATTATGGCTACACCTTC.

Remarks on this clone: This likely came from a read error, as a far larger clone is one base away. This chain joins TRBV5-6 and TRBJ2-5; D ambiguous. This CDR3 is 11 amino acids long. Germline lookup yields CDR1 SGHDT and CDR2 YYEEEE. The V and J ends lost 5 bases and 1 base respectively, with 3 bases between them. CDR3 residues: CASSLQETQYF. In DNA, the CDR3 is TGTGCCAGCAGTCTCCAAGAGACCCAGTACTTC.

This clone was detected only a few times. This sequence joins TRBV7-2 and TRBJ2-5; 11 bases agree with TRBD2. The J call is in doubt because the DNA end fits TRBJ2-7 better. The V gene's germline CDR1 is SGHTA and CDR2 FQGNSA. This CDR3 region has 15 residues. This CDR3 is CASSPGLADSYEQYF. The CDR3 bases are TGTGCCAGCAGCCCGGGACTAGCGGACTCCTACGAGCAGTACTTC.

This clone was observed a few times. The genes are TRBV29-1 and TRBJ1-1; the D is unclear. This CDR3 spans 11 amino acids. The germline CDR1 and CDR2 sequences are SQVTM and ANQGSEA. V lost 7 bases and J 1 base, leaving 7 bases between the germline ends. CDR3 amino acids: CSAPWNTEAFF. The CDR3 DNA is TGCAGCGCCCCATGGAACACTGAAGCTTTCTTT.

The chain is built from TRBV5-1 and TRBJ1-2; D is ambiguous. The germline V and J ends were trimmed by 0 bases and 5 bases, with 11 bases remaining between them. The V gene's germline CDR1 is SGHRS and CDR2 YFSETQ. The CDR3 is 14 residues long. This CDR3 reads CASSLADGGYGYTF. The CDR3 DNA is TGCGCCAGCAGCTTGGCCGATGGCGGATATGGCTACACCTTC.

The chain is built from TRBV25-1 and TRBJ1-2; 8 bases are a match to TRBD1. The ends lost 3 bases at V and 5 bases at J; junction bases unmatched: 5. The CDR3 extends over 14 amino acids. The germline V gene encodes CDR1 MGHDK and CDR2 SYGVNS. CDR3 DNA: TGTGCCAGCAGTGATCTCGGACAGGGATATGGCTACACCTTC. It encodes CASSDLGQGYGYTF.

V usage is TRBV5-4 and J usage is TRBJ2-4; 10 positions match TRBD1. Germline V lookup: CDR1 SGHNT, CDR2 YYREEE (reference sequence). The CDR3 runs 15 residues. Trimming took 4 bases from V and 5 from J; bases not matched to a gene: 6. For the CDR3, the DNA is TGTGCCAGCAGCACCTTGGGGACAGGGGAAAACATTCAGTACTTC. Amino acid sequence: CASSTLGTGENIQYF. The whole variable domain, filled in from reference TRBV5-4 and TRBJ2-4, reads ETGVTQSPTHLIKTRGQQVTLRCSSQSGHNTVSWYQQALGQGPQFIFQYYREEENGRGNFPPRFSGLQFPNYSSELNVNALELDDSALYLCASSTLGTGENIQYFGAGTRLSVL.

The V and J genes are TRBV13 and TRBJ2-7; 7 positions agree with TRBD1. The ends lost 3 bases at V and 4 bases at J; junction bases unmatched: 9. Per germline, CDR1 PRHDT and CDR2 FYEKMQ (reference sequence). The CDR3 has 15 residues. The CDR3 spells CASSLGRPGGYEQYF. For the CDR3, the DNA is TGTGCCAGCAGCTTGGGGCGCCCAGGGGGTTACGAGCAGTACTTC. The full variable domain, completed using reference TRBV13 and TRBJ2-7, is AAGVIQSPRHLIKEKRETATLKCYPIPRHDTVYWYQQGPGQDPQFLISFYEKMQSDKGSIPDRFSAQQFSDYHSELNMSSLELGDSALYFCASSLGRPGGYEQYFGPGTRLTVT.

CDR3 coding DNA: TGTGCCAGTAGTATCGATACATTTCAAGAGACCCAGTACTTC. Amino acid sequence: CASSIDTFQETQYF. The chain employs TRBV19 and TRBJ2-5; D is unclear. V gave up 3 bases and J gave up 2 bases, with 10 bases separating them. From germline, CDR1 is LNHDA and CDR2 SQIVND (reference sequence). This CDR3 has 14 residues.

This chain joins TRBV7-9 and TRBJ2-7; 7 nucleotides match TRBD1. The CDR3 is made up of 16 amino acids. V dropped 4 bases and J dropped 2; count of bases not matched to a gene: 11. Germline V gives CDR1 SEHNR, CDR2 FQNEAQ (reference sequence). The chain's CDR3 is CASSSAIRGFPYEQYF. CDR3 DNA: TGTGCCAGCAGCTCGGCTATCAGGGGGTTTCCCTACGAGCAGTACTTC.

This clone has a handful of counts. The V gene is TRBV6-6, the J gene TRBJ1-1; 8 nucleotides line up with TRBD1. The CDR3 covers 14 residues. Germline V gene data show CDR1 as MNHNY and CDR2 as SVGAGI (reference sequence). V gave up 4 bases and J gave up 4 bases; unmatched junction bases: 5. The CDR3 DNA reads as TGTGCCAGCAGTTCCCAGGGGGCAGGCACTGAAGCTTTCTTT. It specifies CASSSQGAGTEAFF.

The sample holds one count of this clone. The V call is TRBV30, the J call TRBJ2-2; either TRBD1 or TRBD2 may supply D (5 bases each). This CDR3 region has 15 residues. Germline CDR1 is GTSNPN and CDR2 is SVGIG (reference sequence). V lost 2 bases and J lost 3, with 13 bases in between. DNA for the CDR3: TGTGCCTGGAGTCTGACTGGGGGTCACACCGGGGAGCTGTTTTTT. Translation: CAWSLTGGHTGELFF. The full variable domain, rest sourced from reference TRBV30 and TRBJ2-2, is SQTIHQWPATLVQPVGSPLSLECTVEGTSNPNLYWYRQAAGRGLQLLFYSVGIGQISSEVPQNLSASRPQDRQFILSSKKLLLSDSGFYLCAWSLTGGHTGELFFGEGSRLTVL.

Many counts were recorded for this clone. Other nucleotide sequences from this sample produce the same CDR3. The chain has TRBV4-1 and TRBJ2-5; D is unclear. V lost 1 base, J lost 5 bases, and 14 bases lay in between. The CDR3 covers 15 residues. Looked up from germline, CDR1 is MGHRA and CDR2 is YSYEKL. CDR3 region: CASSQVTGSGETQYF. In DNA form, the CDR3 reads TGCGCCAGCAGCCAAGTCACTGGGTCCGGGGAGACCCAGTACTTC.

The gene calls are TRBV27 and TRBJ2-7; weak D call: TRBD2 (7 bases). V lost 4 bases and J lost 4, with 17 bases in between. The germline V gene has CDR1 MNHEY and CDR2 SMNVEV (reference sequence). The CDR3 has 15 residues. The CDR3 protein is CASSSRGAGVYEQYF. Written as DNA, the CDR3 is TGTGCCAGCAGTTCCCGGGGGGCGGGGGTGTACGAGCAGTACTTC.

This clone was seen a handful of times. The chain has TRBV2 and TRBJ1-2; D uncertain. The germline CDR1 and CDR2 sequences are SNHLY and FYNNEI. CDR3 length equals 11 residues. The V gene lost 6 bases and the J gene lost 0 bases, with 2 bases spanning the gap. CDR3 residues: CASRTNYGYTF. DNA of the CDR3: TGTGCCAGCAGGACTAACTATGGCTACACCTTC.

This clone has more than one count but fewer than ten. The rearrangement joins TRBV9 to TRBJ2-3; possibly TRBD1 for D (7 bases). V was pared by 3 bases and J by 0 bases, with 11 bases between. The germline V gene encodes CDR1 SGDLS and CDR2 YYNGEE. This CDR3 comprises 15 residues. CDR3 in amino acids: CASSEGAGSTDTQYF. CDR3 coding DNA: TGTGCCAGCAGCGAGGGGGCGGGGAGCACAGATACGCAGTATTTT.

This chain connects TRBV6-5 to TRBJ2-7; D perhaps matches TRBD2 (6 bases). This CDR3 is built from 15 residues. Trimming stripped 5 bases from V and 2 bases from J, with 16 bases between. Germline V gives CDR1 MNHEY, CDR2 SVGAGI. CDR3 bases: TGTGCCAGCAGTCCCCTGACGGGAGTCCCCTACGAGCAGTACTTC. The encoded protein is CASSPLTGVPYEQYF.

CDR3 sequence (DNA): TGCGCCAGCAGCCAAGAAACCCTCGGCTCCTACGAGCAGTACTTC. This codes for CASSQETLGSYEQYF. V usage is TRBV4-1 and J usage is TRBJ2-7; D not resolved. CDR1 and CDR2 from the germline V gene are MGHRA and YSYEKL. This CDR3 has 15 amino acids. Trimming removed 0 bases from V and 0 bases from J, with 9 bases in between.

The chain has TRBV23-1 and TRBJ2-5, with 8 bases matching TRBD2. TRBV23-1 is reported as an ORF; its role is uncertain. The CDR3 runs to 10 residues. J gave up 12 bases and V 5 bases, and 2 bases lay outside the gene matches. This CDR3 is CASSIGGEYF. Written as DNA, the CDR3 is TGCGCCAGCAGTATCGGGGGGGAGTACTTC.

This clone was picked up a small number of times. The gene calls are TRBV27 and TRBJ2-3; 8 bases fit TRBD2. The germline CDR1 and CDR2 sequences are MNHEY and SMNVEV (reference sequence). CDR3 size: 17 residues. V gave up 5 bases and J gave up 0 bases; unmatched junction bases: 10. CDR3 amino acids: CASSPSGGGPSTDTQYF. The CDR3 DNA reads as TGTGCCAGCAGTCCGTCGGGCGGGGGGCCTAGCACAGATACGCAGTATTTT.

This clone has more than one count but fewer than ten. The chain recombines TRBV29-1 with TRBJ2-7; 9 bases match TRBD2. This CDR3 is 14 amino acids long. The junction had 10 bases not matched to a gene; V was cut back by 7 bases and J by 3 bases. Germline loops: CDR1 SQVTM, CDR2 ANQGSEA. CDR3 in amino acids: CSASGAGGFYEQYF. CDR3 nucleotide sequence: TGCAGCGCATCGGGAGCGGGGGGTTTCTACGAGCAGTACTTC.

In its sample, this clone was seen a few times. The genes are TRBV4-1 and TRBJ2-1; 8 bases are shared with TRBD2. V was pared by 4 bases and J by 9 bases, with 11 bases of the junction left unmatched. The CDR3 spans 15 residues. From germline, CDR1 is MGHRA and CDR2 YSYEKL. The CDR3 nucleotides read TGCGCCAGCAGCCTCGGGACTAGGACGGGGGGTGAGCAGTTCTTC. Its protein product is CASSLGTRTGGEQFF.

This sequence joins TRBV7-9 and TRBJ2-1, with D unresolved. The V end was cut by 0 bases, the J end by 6 bases, with 3 bases between. The germline CDR1 and CDR2 sequences are SEHNR and FQNEAQ (reference sequence). This CDR3 has 12 residues. CDR3 DNA: TGTGCCAGCAGCTTAGCGTTCAATGAGCAGTTCTTC. Translating gives CASSLAFNEQFF.

The rearrangement uses TRBV5-6 and TRBJ1-2; D ambiguous. Per germline, CDR1 SGHDT and CDR2 YYEEEE. V lost 3 bases, J lost 0 bases, and 21 bases lay in between. The length of the CDR3 is 18 residues. The CDR3 DNA sequence: TGTGCCAGCAGCTACGGTTCTAGCCCCCCACAATCTAACTATGGCTACACCTTC. Its protein product is CASSYGSSPPQSNYGYTF.

The CDR3 sequence: CAWSVGTDTQYF. As DNA, the CDR3 is TGTGCCTGGAGTGTAGGCACAGATACGCAGTATTTT. This rearrangement joins TRBV30 to TRBJ2-3; the D is unclear. The CDR3 contains 12 residues. CDR1 is GTSNPN and CDR2 is SVGIG in the germline V gene (reference sequence). Trimming stripped 0 bases from V and 1 base from J, with 2 bases between.

This clone was picked up a small number of times. The chain is built from TRBV4-2 and TRBJ1-2; a possible D gene is TRBD1 (5 bases). The CDR3 totals 13 residues. The germline V gene has CDR1 LGHNA and CDR2 YNFKEQ. V was trimmed by 1 base and J by 6 bases, leaving 9 bases between them. The CDR3 bases are TGTGCCAGCAGCCAAGGAGGGGACGATGGCTACACCTTC. Amino acid sequence: CASSQGGDDGYTF.

The V gene is TRBV7-2, the J gene TRBJ1-2; TRBD1 matches at 9 bases. With V trimmed by 2 bases and J by 1 base, 8 bases remained unmatched. This CDR3 contains 17 residues. Germline lookup yields CDR1 SGHTA and CDR2 FQGNSA. The CDR3 protein is CASSLTLGTGFNYGYTF. CDR3 bases: TGTGCCAGCAGCTTAACCCTCGGGACAGGGTTTAACTATGGCTACACCTTC.

The chain recombines TRBV11-2 with TRBJ1-1; D uncertain. Germline V gene data show CDR1 as SGHAT and CDR2 as FQNNGV. The V end lost 1 base, the J end lost 4 bases, and 10 bases lay between the germline ends. This CDR3 is built from 14 residues. The CDR3 reads CASSLVGYSTEAFF. DNA for the CDR3: TGTGCCAGCAGCTTAGTGGGATACAGCACTGAAGCTTTCTTT.